This T cell receptor beta chain was captured in a study of OX40 agonist ivuxolimab in advanced cancers. Concerning the study at large: Ivuxolimab, which targeted the costimulatory receptor OX40 (CD134), was an agonistic, fully human IgG2 monoclonal antibody. Intravenous ivuxolimab was administered to patients every 2 weeks at six dose levels: 0.01, 0.1, 0.3, 1.5, 3 and 10 mg/kg. Of the approximately 50 dose-escalation patients, hepatocellular carcinoma was present in about 20, melanoma in around 15, renal cell carcinoma in 9 and head and neck cancer in 9. In the dose-escalation cohort, roughly four fifths of patients were male, and the mean age was roughly 60 years, with a range of about 23 to 85. Patients were allowed to have had prior anti-PD-1, anti-PD-L1 or anti-CTLA-4 therapy, and 40% to 45% of the dose-escalation patients had previously received checkpoint inhibitors. Partial responses were achieved by three dose-escalation patients, of whom one had hepatocellular carcinoma and two had cutaneous melanoma. Peripheral TCRbeta sequencing was intended to test whether TCR sequence diversity was altered and clonal T-cell expansion was caused by ivuxolimab. The paper reports the monotherapy dose-escalation portion (N = 52 patients) of the phase I ivuxolimab trial. General study outcomes and caveats: In partial responders in the 0.1-3.0 mg/kg groups, normalized peripheral clonal expansion was found to be among the lowest, especially among CD8+ T cells. After ivuxolimab, CD8+ T cells had more expanded clones than CD4+ T cells on average. Which antigens the clonally expanded peripheral T cells were specific for was not determined. At doses of 0.1 to 3.0 mg/kg, clonal expansion of both CD4+ and CD8+ blood T cells was observed from baseline to week 6. Low levels of normalized T-cell clonal expansion were also shown by some nonresponding patients.

To sequence the TCRbeta CDR3 region, genomic DNA was isolated from the sorted cells. The immunoSEQ Assay was used for sequencing of TCRbeta CDR3 regions. Sourced from immuneACCESS, this table was stored by TCRdb with only in-frame sequences that have V and J called. A share of the clones is absent; for the studies checked, an unresolved V gene accounts for under half, and the remainder has no known explanation. The sample contains around 48,000 clones, approximately 84% of them found a single time. Jointly, the top ten make up more than 0.95% of the sample. As regards this clone: What this receptor recognizes is not known. Base qualities were left out, and no much larger clone turns up one base away.

The CDR3 numbers 18 residues from cysteine through phenylalanine. Left in the record is the CDR3 DNA by itself, 54 bases read in frame from the first base. Patients with autoimmune disease history or receiving systemic immunosuppression were excluded from the trial. In every dose cohort, peripheral blood was drawn for TCR sequencing at baseline, cycle 4 day 1, and cycle 7 day 1. Samples came from an open-label, multicenter, first-in-human phase I dose-escalation trial of ivuxolimab. The trial enrolled adults with locally advanced or metastatic head and neck squamous cell, hepatocellular, melanoma or renal cell carcinoma. CD4+ and CD8+ T cells were sorted separately from peripheral blood before TCR sequencing.

The chain is assembled from TRBV21-1 and TRBJ2-7; the DNA was not used to check the table's D call, TRBD2. TRBV21-1 is a recognized pseudogene. This material consisted of CD4+ or CD8+ T cells sorted from blood, taken in a trial of the OX40 agonist ivuxolimab. The clonotype comes from an adult with an advanced solid tumor such as melanoma, head and neck, liver or kidney cancer. The bases read TGTGCCAGCAGCAAAGTAGGGCAGACTAGCGGGAGGATCCACGAGCAGTACTTC. Translated, it gives CASSKVGQTSGRIHEQYF.